The 11 T cell receptor beta chains presented below share a single source sample, sequenced in a study of Graves' ophthalmopathy and Graves' hyperthyroidism. From RNA, the CDR3 regions of TCR beta chains were amplified and sequenced. HTBI primers served in a first-round RT-PCR, which a second-round multiplex PCR followed. TCRdb called the multiplex PCR reads again in MiXCR, with one record for every CDR3 protein. The top ten clones hold about 10% of a sample with approximately 460,000 distinct CDR3 sequences, around 15% of them seen once. Sequences were obtained from blood. All receptors derive from a woman aged 25-40 years with Graves' ophthalmopathy.

The chain recombines TRBV5-1 with TRBJ2-7; D is tentatively TRBD1 or TRBD2 (5 bases each). Germline V gene sequence: CDR1 SGHRS, CDR2 YFSETQ. The germline V and J ends were trimmed by 3 bases and 2 bases, with 9 bases remaining between them. This CDR3 region has 13 residues. The CDR3 loop reads CASSSTGPYEQYF. CDR3 DNA sequence: TGCGCCAGCAGCTCTACGGGACCCTACGAGCAGTACTTC.

This clonotype has more than one count but fewer than ten. Written as DNA, the CDR3 is TGTGCCAGCAGCGCGGAAAACCTCGGGCCCCAGCATTTT. Its protein product is CASSAENLGPQHF. The V call is TRBV7-9, the J call TRBJ1-5, with unresolved D. Germline-derived CDR1 and CDR2 are SEHNR and FQNEAQ (reference sequence). Trimming shortened V by 5 bases and J by 9 bases, and 14 bases separated the two germline ends. The CDR3 loop spans 13 amino acids.

This clonotype was recorded at least ten times. This chain joins TRBV11-2 and TRBJ1-1; 8 bases match TRBD1. The CDR3 totals 14 residues. Per the germline V gene, CDR1 is SGHAT and CDR2 is FQNNGV. Trimming took 5 bases from V and 3 from J; bases not matched to a gene: 5. CDR3 nucleotides: TGTGCCAGCAGCCGGGACAGGTCCGACACTGAAGCTTTCTTT. This translates into CASSRDRSDTEAFF.

In this sample, this clonotype turned up many times. The chain recombines TRBV6-1 with TRBJ2-7; D is possibly TRBD1 or TRBD2 (5 bases each). The germline V and J ends were trimmed by 5 bases and 6 bases, with 17 bases remaining between them. The CDR3 length is 14 residues. Germline V gene data show CDR1 as MNHNS and CDR2 as SASEGT. Here the CDR3 DNA reads TGTGCCAGCAGTAGCGCAGGGACCCCCATCGAGCAGTACTTC. This codes for CASSSAGTPIEQYF.

This clonotype was recorded many times. The V and J genes are TRBV7-3 and TRBJ2-7; D uncertain. Germline V CDR1 and CDR2: SGHTA, FQGTGA. V shed 5 bases and J shed 2 bases, with 13 bases lying between them. The CDR3 is made up of 14 amino acids. DNA of the CDR3: TGTGCCAGCAGCCCCAACGTGCCTCCCTACGAGCAGTACTTC. It is translated as CASSPNVPPYEQYF.

This clonotype was detected only a few times. V gene TRBV24-1 combines with J gene TRBJ2-2, with D maybe TRBD1 (5 bases). Germline V gene data show CDR1 as KGHDR and CDR2 as SFDVKD. The CDR3 extends over 19 amino acids. V gave up 0 bases and J gave up 0 bases, with 16 bases separating them. CDR3 region: CATSDLKGKGPANTGELFF. The CDR3 region has the DNA TGTGCCACCAGTGATTTGAAGGGGAAGGGGCCCGCGAACACCGGGGAGCTGTTTTTT.

This clonotype occurred many times. The genes are TRBV11-2 and TRBJ2-5; perhaps TRBD2 as D (5 bases). This CDR3 is 14 amino acids long. The germline V gene has CDR1 SGHAT and CDR2 FQNNGV. Deletions cut 5 bases from V and 7 bases from J, with 17 bases between. CDR3 residues: CASSPPGVGGTQYF. The CDR3 region has the DNA TGTGCCAGCAGCCCCCCTGGGGTCGGAGGGACCCAGTACTTC.

This chain joins TRBV30 and TRBJ1-2; TRBD1 aligns across 7 bases. Germline V gene data show CDR1 as GTSNPN and CDR2 as SVGIG (reference sequence). CDR3 size: 15 residues. V dropped 4 bases and J dropped 4; count of bases not matched to a gene: 12. The CDR3 region has the DNA TGTGCCTGGATAAGGGACAGTCTTTATGGCTATGGCTACACCTTC. Translated: CAWIRDSLYGYGYTF.

This clonotype was picked up many times. The genes are TRBV19 and TRBJ2-5; D not resolved. Looked up from germline, CDR1 is LNHDA and CDR2 is SQIVND (reference sequence). There are 13 residues in the CDR3. Trimming pared 8 bases from V and 1 base from J, leaving 11 bases between. CDR3 sequence (DNA): TGTGCCAGTTCCGACGGTTCCCAAGAGACCCAGTACTTC. This encodes CASSDGSQETQYF.

In its sample, this clonotype was seen many times. V gene TRBV7-2 combines with J gene TRBJ1-1; TRBD1 matches 8 bases. The CDR3 spans 17 residues. Germline V gene sequence: CDR1 SGHTA, CDR2 FQGNSA. With V trimmed by 1 base and J by 0 bases, 7 bases remained unmatched. CDR3 coding DNA: TGTGCCAGCAGCTTAGTCGCAGGGGGCACTTTGAACACTGAAGCTTTCTTT. Amino acid sequence: CASSLVAGGTLNTEAFF.

This clonotype occurred many times. This rearrangement joins TRBV27 to TRBJ2-7; D is ambiguous. Germline V gene lookup returns CDR1 MNHEY and CDR2 SMNVEV (reference sequence). There are 14 residues in the CDR3. V was clipped by 4 bases and J by 2 bases, with 12 bases between them. The CDR3 sequence is CASSSKALTYEQYF. CDR3 coding DNA: TGTGCCAGCAGTTCGAAGGCCCTGACCTACGAGCAGTACTTC.